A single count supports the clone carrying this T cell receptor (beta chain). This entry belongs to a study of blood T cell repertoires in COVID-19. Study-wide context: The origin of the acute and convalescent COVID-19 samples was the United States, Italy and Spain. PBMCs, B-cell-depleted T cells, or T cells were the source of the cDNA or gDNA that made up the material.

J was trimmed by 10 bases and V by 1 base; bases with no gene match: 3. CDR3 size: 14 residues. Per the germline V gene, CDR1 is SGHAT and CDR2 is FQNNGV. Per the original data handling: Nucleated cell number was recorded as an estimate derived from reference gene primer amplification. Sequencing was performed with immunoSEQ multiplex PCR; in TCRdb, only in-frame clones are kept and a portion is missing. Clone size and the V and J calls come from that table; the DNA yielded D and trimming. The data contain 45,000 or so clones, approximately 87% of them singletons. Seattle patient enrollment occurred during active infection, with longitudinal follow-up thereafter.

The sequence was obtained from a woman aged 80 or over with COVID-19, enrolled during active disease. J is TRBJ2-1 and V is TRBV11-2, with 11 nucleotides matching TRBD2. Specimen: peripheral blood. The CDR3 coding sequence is TGTGCCAGCAGCTTAGGCCGACTAGCGGGAGAGCAGTTCTTC. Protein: CASSLGRLAGEQFF.